In this sample, the clone carrying this T cell receptor beta chain turned up many times. The antigen is not known. These data are taken from a study of post-analysis software for immune sequencing data. At the level of the study: Disease trajectories encompassed relapsing-remitting, secondary progressive and progressive-relapsing multiple sclerosis. Study-level results: The five TRBV segments detected at higher frequency in patients than in controls included TRBV5-6, TRBV5-1 and TRBV20-1. Clustering by F measure revealed strong co-clustering among samples prepared together in one batch. Normalized Chao1 diversity in multiple sclerosis patients fell significantly below that of controls.

The V end was cut by 1 base, the J end by 9 bases, with 16 bases between. The CDR3 spans 14 residues. Germline CDR1 and CDR2: SQVTM and ANQGSEA. Incorporated into the TCR beta cDNA libraries were unique molecular identifiers, which served to reduce PCR and sequencing biases. A population of roughly 0.9 to 11 million T cells gave rise to 450,000 to 500,000 cDNA molecules. Each CDR3 protein gets one entry after TCRdb re-called the PCR reads with MiXCR. Of approximately 400,000 distinct CDR3 sequences detected, roughly 38% appear once; the ten largest clones hold 13%. Specimen: blood. The receptor comes from a girl aged 10-17 years with multiple sclerosis. V is TRBV29-1 and J is TRBJ2-1, with D possibly being TRBD1 (6 bases). The chain's CDR3 is CSVEGKGDSVEQFF. The CDR3 DNA reads as TGCAGCGTTGAAGGGAAGGGGGATTCGGTTGAGCAGTTCTTC.